Listed here are 17 T cell receptor beta chains from one sample, sequenced in a study of blood T cell repertoires in COVID-19. Sequencing was performed with immunoSEQ multiplex PCR; in TCRdb, only in-frame clones are kept and a portion is missing. The sample has some 140,000 clones, roughly four fifths seen once; the top ten hold 15% to 20%. Input material: PBMCs or T cells enriched from blood (not recorded which). Receptors were obtained from a man aged 25-45 years who had recovered from COVID-19.

This chain connects TRBV27 to TRBJ1-6; possibly TRBD1 for D (5 bases). Germline V CDR1 and CDR2: MNHEY, SMNVEV (reference sequence). Trimming took off 4 bases at V and 9 bases at J, with 13 bases between the two ends. The CDR3 is 14 residues long. The CDR3 spells CASSYQGSFSPLHF. Written as DNA, the CDR3 is TGTGCCAGCAGTTACCAGGGCTCATTTTCACCCCTCCACTTT.

The chain has TRBV2 and TRBJ2-7; 7 bases match TRBD1. The CDR3 sequence is 13 residues long. V lost 7 bases to trimming and J lost 4 bases; unmatched junction nucleotides: 7. Germline lookup yields CDR1 SNHLY and CDR2 FYNNEI. The CDR3 protein is CASTGTARYEQYF. DNA of the CDR3: TGTGCCAGCACCGGGACAGCCAGATACGAGCAGTACTTC.

The rearrangement uses TRBV6-6 and TRBJ1-1, with D possibly matching TRBD1 (6 bases). This CDR3 region has 16 residues. Germline CDR1 and CDR2: MNHNY and SVGAGI (reference sequence). The V gene lost 2 bases and the J gene lost 3 bases, with 16 bases spanning the gap. The CDR3 region is CASSYRAGGTHTEAFF. The CDR3 DNA follows: TGTGCCAGCAGTTACCGAGCTGGGGGCACTCACACTGAAGCTTTCTTT.

This chain connects TRBV19 to TRBJ1-1, with D uncertain. V was shortened by 3 bases and J by 1 base, with 12 bases between the two germline ends. In germline, CDR1 is LNHDA, CDR2 SQIVND (reference sequence). The length of the CDR3 is 15 residues. The CDR3 sequence is CASSIGSLSNTEAFF. DNA for the CDR3: TGTGCCAGTAGTATCGGGTCCCTCTCGAACACTGAAGCTTTCTTT.

The chain employs TRBV9 and TRBJ1-2, with 8 bases aligning to TRBD1. The CDR3 sequence is 15 residues long. The germline V gene encodes CDR1 SGDLS and CDR2 YYNGEE. V lost 1 base to trimming and J lost 8 bases; unmatched junction nucleotides: 10. The DNA for the CDR3 is TGTGCCAGCAGCGTAACAGGGGGAACTACGGAAGGCTACACCTTC. It yields the protein CASSVTGGTTEGYTF.

This clone was counted only a few times. V gene TRBV27 combines with J gene TRBJ1-4, with a tentative D call TRBD1 (5 bases). CDR1 and CDR2 (germline): MNHEY, SMNVEV (reference sequence). The CDR3 consists of 17 residues. V shed 0 bases and J shed 4 bases, with 15 bases lying between them. The CDR3 loop reads CASSLSPGGFGNEKLFF. The DNA of the CDR3 is TGTGCCAGCAGTTTATCGCCCGGGGGGTTCGGTAATGAAAAACTGTTTTTT.

The J gene is TRBJ2-5, the V gene TRBV19, with 8 bases matching TRBD2. The length of the CDR3 is 14 residues. Trimming at V came to 5 bases and at J to 9 bases, leaving 11 bases not matched to a gene. Germline CDR1 LNHDA, CDR2 SQIVND (reference sequence). CDR3 in DNA: TGTGCCAGTAGTTCCCCCGGGACTAGTAATCCCCAGTACTTC. Translated: CASSSPGTSNPQYF.

The count of this clone is one. The chain combines TRBV9 with TRBJ2-3; TRBD2 matches 8 bases. The CDR3 is made up of 15 amino acids. V shed 0 bases, J shed 4 bases, and the junction held 4 bases outside the gene matches. Germline V gene data show CDR1 as SGDLS and CDR2 as YYNGEE. The CDR3 protein is CASSVDGLASDTQYF. CDR3 nucleotides: TGTGCCAGCAGCGTAGACGGACTAGCATCAGATACGCAGTATTTT.

V usage is TRBV20-1 and J usage is TRBJ1-1, with D unresolved. This CDR3 comprises 11 residues. The V and J ends lost 0 bases and 4 bases respectively, with 3 bases between them. CDR1 is DFQATT, CDR2 SNEGSKA, per germline (reference sequence). The CDR3 reads CSARDSTEAFF. The CDR3 coding sequence is TGCAGTGCTAGAGATAGCACTGAAGCTTTCTTT.

The rearrangement joins TRBV9 to TRBJ1-1; D is perhaps TRBD1 (5 bases). The V and J ends lost 0 bases and 8 bases respectively, with 14 bases between them. Per germline, CDR1 SGDLS and CDR2 YYNGEE. The length of the CDR3 is 14 residues. The CDR3 protein is CASSVGTEKGEAFF. CDR3 nucleotides: TGTGCCAGCAGCGTAGGGACGGAAAAGGGGGAAGCTTTCTTT.

The rearrangement joins TRBV9 to TRBJ2-6; TRBD2 might be the D (5 bases). This CDR3 spans 14 amino acids. Trimming left V 4 bases short and J 4 bases short, with 9 bases between. From germline, CDR1 is SGDLS and CDR2 YYNGEE. CDR3 in DNA: TGTGCCAGCAGCCCCTGGGAGGGGGCCAACGTCCTGACTTTC. It is translated as CASSPWEGANVLTF.

This chain uses TRBV19 with TRBJ2-7; tentatively, D is TRBD2 (5 bases). This CDR3 has 16 residues. The V and J ends lost 5 bases and 2 bases respectively, with 19 bases between them. Germline-derived CDR1 and CDR2 are LNHDA and SQIVND (reference sequence). CDR3 protein: CASSREGRTGTYEQYF. The CDR3, as DNA: TGTGCCAGTAGTCGGGAAGGCCGGACGGGAACCTACGAGCAGTACTTC.

The genes are TRBV6-6 and TRBJ1-2; D perhaps matches TRBD1 (6 bases). The CDR3 covers 17 residues. V was shortened by 5 bases and J by 8 bases, with 27 bases between the two germline ends. CDR1 is MNHNY, CDR2 SVGAGI, per germline (reference sequence). The CDR3 DNA sequence: TGTGCCAGCAGTCCTTTCCCTACAGGGCCCGGGACGTGGGGCTACACCTTC. Translation: CASSPFPTGPGTWGYTF.

The chain is built from TRBV11-2 and TRBJ2-3; TRBD1 is a possible D gene (5 bases). The CDR3 extends over 12 amino acids. Trimming left V 4 bases short and J 5 bases short, with 7 bases between. Germline assignment: CDR1 SGHAT and CDR2 FQNNGV. This CDR3 reads CASSSGIDTQYF. The CDR3 DNA is TGTGCCAGCAGCTCAGGGATAGATACGCAGTATTTT.

The rearrangement uses TRBV11-2 and TRBJ2-3; 9 bases align to TRBD1. V was clipped by 4 bases and J by 7 bases; unmatched bases: 12. Germline V gene sequence: CDR1 SGHAT, CDR2 FQNNGV. This CDR3 is built from 16 residues. DNA of the CDR3: TGTGCCAGCAGCTCCTGGGACAGGGTATCGGTGCATACGCAGTATTTT. Amino acids: CASSSWDRVSVHTQYF.

CDR3 region: CASSLTAGSNEKLFF. The CDR3 DNA reads TGTGCCAGCAGCTTGACAGCAGGATCGAATGAAAAACTGTTTTTT. The chain employs TRBV5-6 and TRBJ1-4; D gene uncertain. The CDR3 runs to 15 residues. Looked up from germline, CDR1 is SGHDT and CDR2 is YYEEEE. V was pared by 1 base and J by 5 bases, with 12 bases between.

The chain joins TRBV28 to TRBJ2-5, with 8 bases matching TRBD2. This CDR3 comprises 17 residues. The junction had 12 bases not matched to a gene; V was cut back by 6 bases and J by 0 bases. In germline, CDR1 is MDHEN, CDR2 SYDVKM. Here the CDR3 reads CASSPAGGGGYQETQYF. The CDR3 DNA reads as TGTGCCAGCAGCCCCGCAGGAGGCGGGGGGTACCAAGAGACCCAGTACTTC.